This T cell receptor (beta chain) was identified during a study of blood T cells in healthy people across ages (dated by TCRdb to between 2014 and 2017). Regarding the complete study: Template switching captured roughly one uniquely barcoded TCR beta cDNA molecule per two T cells in model experiments. To track age-related changes in TCR beta repertoire diversity, the study relied on deep sequencing normalized with unique cDNA molecular identifiers. The donors were split into four age groups: young (average around 17 years), middle-aged (about 40), aged (approximately 60) and long-lived (approximately 80). To avoid experimental bias, donors of different ages were distributed randomly across sequencing lanes. Two additional independent replicas of 1 million unique cDNA reads from the same blood draw were analyzed for two donors (one aged 18 to 29 and one aged 80 or older). The full study reports these points: A strong correlation was found between observed TCR beta diversity and the percentage of naive T cells measured by flow cytometry. Donor CMV infection status was unknown, potentially confounding age-related changes in expanded clonotypes. Total diversity estimates from one million sequenced T cells were considered lower bounds and underestimates. Observed TCR beta diversity per million T cells fell roughly linearly with age, and a significant reduction was already apparent by age about 36. Compared with the aged group, more naive CD4+ T cells, fewer expanded clones and increased TCR diversity were shown by the long-lived group, suggesting age selection. Conclusive comparison of naive and antigen-experienced compartments was prevented by the profiling of bulk unsorted PBMCs.

Receptor amplification or capture employed 5' RACE. Reads for this sample came from an Illumina HiSeq 2500. A second PCR of roughly 6 to 11 cycles was run with a J-beta primer mix and a sample-barcoded 5' primer. A unique molecular identifier was introduced onto each TCR beta cDNA molecule by a template-switch 5' adaptor carrying 12 random nucleotides. At least 2.5 million CDR3-containing paired-end reads were obtained from each sample. All of the RNA was converted into first-strand cDNA using the Mint cDNA synthesis kit, with a TRBC-specific oligonucleotide serving as the primer. Following uracil-DNA glycosylase treatment, a first 18-cycle PCR with universal primers M1SS and BC2_uni_R was performed on all cDNA. Turning to the authors' computational methods: Each sample was normalized by randomly selecting 1 million high-quality reads, each carrying a distinct molecular identifier. Reads sharing molecular identifiers were discarded rather than binned into consensus sequences. MiTCR, with a Q25 quality threshold and the strictest error-elimination algorithm, was used for CDR3 identification, clonotype clustering and error correction. A nonparametric unseen species model with Euler transformation was used to estimate lower-bound total TCR beta diversity. TCRdb itself trimmed the public reads at Q25 with fastp, ran MiXCR and retained productive beta chains. Here each entry gathers all rows of one CDR3 protein and keeps the most common genes and DNA. These V and J calls rely on TCRdb rather than the paper's analysis. The table for this sample lists approximately 680,000 distinct CDR3 sequences; about 30% of them were counted only once. Less than 20% of the sample comes from the top ten.

Only a few counts were recorded for this clonotype. There is no known antigen for this receptor. A much larger clonotype is one base distant, so this may be a read error. Donors were 39 systemically healthy Caucasian individuals from Russia aged about 6 to 100 years. Each donor gave 9.5 to 10 milliliters of peripheral blood, drawn into EDTA-treated Vacutainer tubes. PBMCs were isolated by Ficoll-Paque density-gradient centrifugation, with at least 7 million obtained per sample. Trizol reagent was used to extract total RNA from PBMCs, with at least 5 micrograms per sample. Naive CD45RAhigh/CD27high T cell percentages were measured by flow cytometry on a PBMC aliquot from every donor. Trimming takes 4 bases from V and 7 bases from J, and the germline ends sit 15 bases apart. Its CDR3 holds 14 amino acids, cysteine through phenylalanine. The sequence is cut down to CDR3 DNA, 42 bases in frame from base 1. The germline V gene provides CDR1 SGHRS and CDR2 YFSETQ.

The specimen was blood. The chain was built from TRBV5-1 and TRBJ1-5; possibly the D gene is TRBD1, per 5 matching bases. The TCR originated in a woman at least 80 years old in good health. Donor details come from another sample of the same person, matched by shared clones. For the CDR3, the sequence is CASSGDLGGQPQHF. The sequenced DNA is TGCGCCAGCAGCGGGGACCTGGGGGGACAGCCCCAGCATTTT.